This passage covers 31 T cell receptor beta chains from one sample sequenced in a study of blood T cell repertoires in COVID-19. Assay used: immunoSEQ multiplex PCR; TCRdb lists only in-frame clones, some missing. The table lists more than 300,000 clones, around 87% of them singletons. Sequencing was carried out using peripheral blood. These receptors all stem from a woman in her 30s with COVID-19, enrolled during active disease.

J is TRBJ1-2 and V is TRBV7-3, with D hard to call. The germline CDR1 and CDR2 sequences are SGHTA and FQGTGA. Trimming shortened V by 0 bases and J by 6 bases, and 17 bases separated the two germline ends. CDR3 length: 16 residues. The CDR3 nucleotides read TGTGCCAGCAGCTTAACCAGCAGGCCGTCGATGGATGGCTACACCTTC. This translates into CASSLTSRPSMDGYTF.

This clone was found once. The chain carries TRBV19 and TRBJ2-2, with TRBD1 matching 7 bases. The germline CDR1 and CDR2 sequences are LNHDA and SQIVND (reference sequence). The V gene end was trimmed by 6 bases and the J gene end by 6 bases; junction bases not matched to a gene: 7. The CDR3 runs 14 residues. CDR3 region: CASRTGWNAGELFF. In DNA form, the CDR3 reads TGTGCCAGTAGGACAGGGTGGAATGCCGGGGAGCTGTTTTTT. Together with reference TRBV19 and TRBJ2-2, the CDR3 gives the full variable domain: DGGITQSPKYLFRKEGQNVTLSCEQNLNHDAMYWYRQDPGQGLRLIYYSQIVNDFQKGDIAEGYSVSREKKESFPLTVTSAQKNPTAFYLCASRTGWNAGELFFGEGSRLTVL.

The chain is built from TRBV11-3 and TRBJ2-3; 9 bases fit TRBD1. This CDR3 has 15 amino acids. CDR1 SGHNT and CDR2 YENEEA come from the germline V gene. Trimming removed 4 bases from V and 0 bases from J; junction bases left unmatched: 2. This chain's CDR3 is CASSSGQGSTDTQYF. CDR3 DNA: TGTGCCAGCAGCTCGGGACAGGGAAGCACAGATACGCAGTATTTT.

CDR3 DNA sequence: TGTGCCAGCAGACCCTGGGGCGGGGCCTCCTACAATGAGCAGTTCTTC. It yields the protein CASRPWGGASYNEQFF. V is TRBV11-2 and J is TRBJ2-1; a weak D match, TRBD2 (6 bases). The germline V gene has CDR1 SGHAT and CDR2 FQNNGV. V gave up 6 bases and J gave up 0 bases, with 15 bases separating them. CDR3 size: 16 residues.

The chain uses TRBV5-4 and TRBJ1-2; possible D gene TRBD1, 5 bases. The CDR3 is 13 amino acids. Germline V gene lookup returns CDR1 SGHNT and CDR2 YYREEE (reference sequence). Trimming left V 4 bases short and J 2 bases short, with 9 bases between. DNA for the CDR3: TGTGCCAGCAGCCCGGACACGAACTATGGCTACACCTTC. Translation: CASSPDTNYGYTF.

This clone has at least ten counts. This sequence joins TRBV6-5 and TRBJ2-2; D gene ambiguous. Germline loops: CDR1 MNHEY, CDR2 SVGAGI. The length of the CDR3 is 14 residues. Deletions cut 6 bases from V and 1 base from J, with 9 bases between. CDR3 DNA sequence: TGTGCCAGCAGAAGCCCAGGGAACACCGGGGAGCTGTTTTTT. Its translation: CASRSPGNTGELFF.

This clone appeared once. V gene TRBV3-1 (or the pseudogene TRBV3-2) combines with J gene TRBJ2-5, with D possibly TRBD1 on 6 matching bases. There are 13 residues in the CDR3. Germline V CDR1 and CDR2: LGHDT, YNNKEL (reference sequence). Trimming stripped 6 bases from V and 1 base from J, with 9 bases between. CDR3 sequence reads: CASRGHLQETQYF. The CDR3 DNA follows: TGTGCCAGCAGGGGACACCTCCAAGAGACCCAGTACTTC.

This sequence joins TRBV3-1 (or the pseudogene TRBV3-2) and TRBJ2-1; perhaps TRBD2 as D (6 bases). This CDR3 comprises 16 residues. Germline loops: CDR1 LGHDT, CDR2 YNNKEL (reference sequence). Deletions cut 8 bases from V and 0 bases from J, with 17 bases between. CDR3 residues: CASQRGGRSSYNEQFF. The CDR3 bases are TGTGCCAGCCAACGAGGAGGGAGGAGCTCCTACAATGAGCAGTTCTTC.

V gene TRBV6-2 or TRBV6-3 combines with J gene TRBJ2-1; the D gene is possibly TRBD2 (7 bases). V lost 5 bases and J lost 5, with 13 bases in between. The length of the CDR3 is 14 residues. The germline V gene encodes CDR1 MNHEY and CDR2 SVGEGT. CDR3 DNA sequence: TGTGCCAGCAGTGGGGGGGCGGAGAACAATGAGCAGTTCTTC. Translation: CASSGGAENNEQFF.

The V gene is TRBV19, the J gene TRBJ2-1; 11 bases fit TRBD2. This CDR3 contains 16 residues. J lost 9 bases, V lost 1 base, and 8 bases had no gene match. Germline V gives CDR1 LNHDA, CDR2 SQIVND (reference sequence). The CDR3 DNA reads as TGTGCCAGTAGTATAGGCGGAGGTAGCGGGAGGGGTGAGCAGTTCTTC. As protein: CASSIGGGSGRGEQFF. Complete variable domain (other parts from reference TRBV19 and TRBJ2-1): DGGITQSPKYLFRKEGQNVTLSCEQNLNHDAMYWYRQDPGQGLRLIYYSQIVNDFQKGDIAEGYSVSREKKESFPLTVTSAQKNPTAFYLCASSIGGGSGRGEQFFGPGTRLTVL.

The chain recombines TRBV7-3 with TRBJ2-2; TRBD2 matches at 9 bases. There are 15 residues in the CDR3. CDR1 and CDR2 (germline): SGHTA, FQGTGA. V shed 2 bases and J 10 bases; nucleotides not matched to a gene: 8. The CDR3 loop reads CASSLSAGGPSELFF. Written as DNA, the CDR3 is TGTGCCAGCAGCTTATCGGCGGGAGGGCCATCGGAGCTGTTTTTT.

The rearrangement uses TRBV27 and TRBJ1-1; possibly TRBD1 for D (5 bases). This CDR3 spans 14 amino acids. Germline CDR1 and CDR2: MNHEY and SMNVEV (reference sequence). Deletions cut 10 bases from V and 0 bases from J, with 15 bases between. The CDR3 sequence: CATAPGLMNTEAFF. CDR3 DNA: TGTGCCACCGCCCCGGGACTGATGAACACTGAAGCTTTCTTT.

The chain couples TRBV6-2 or TRBV6-3 to TRBJ1-1; D unclear. Germline CDR1 reads MNHEY; CDR2 reads SVGEGT. The CDR3 loop spans 15 amino acids. Trimming shortened V by 0 bases and J by 0 bases, and 8 bases separated the two germline ends. The CDR3 region has the DNA TGTGCCAGCAGTTACTCGACTGGCATGAACACTGAAGCTTTCTTT. It is translated as CASSYSTGMNTEAFF.

V usage is TRBV27 and J usage is TRBJ2-7; 9 bases line up with TRBD1. Germline V gene lookup returns CDR1 MNHEY and CDR2 SMNVEV (reference sequence). J lost 2 bases, V lost 2 bases, and 7 bases had no gene match. This CDR3 has 16 residues. CDR3 region: CASSLVGTGSTYEQYF. The CDR3 DNA reads as TGTGCCAGCAGTTTAGTGGGGACAGGGAGCACCTACGAGCAGTACTTC.

About this clone itself: In the same sample, other DNA sequences code for this CDR3. The chain carries TRBV20-1 and TRBJ1-2; D gene unclear. CDR1 DFQATT and CDR2 SNEGSKA come from the germline V gene (reference sequence). The CDR3 consists of 11 residues. V dropped 4 bases and J dropped 1 base, with 4 bases sitting between them. In DNA, the CDR3 is TGCAGTGCTAACAGTAACTATGGCTACACCTTC. Translation gives CSANSNYGYTF.

The chain has TRBV27 and TRBJ2-7; perhaps TRBD1 as D (6 bases). V lost 6 bases to trimming and J lost 2 bases, with 17 bases between them. The CDR3 spans 15 residues. Germline V gene sequence: CDR1 MNHEY, CDR2 SMNVEV (reference sequence). The CDR3 coding sequence is TGTGCCAGCAGAGCCTTTCTAGGACAGACCTACGAGCAGTACTTC. This encodes CASRAFLGQTYEQYF.

The chain couples TRBV2 to TRBJ1-2; no clear D. Per germline, CDR1 SNHLY and CDR2 FYNNEI. This CDR3 has 13 amino acids. V was shortened by 5 bases and J by 8 bases, with 15 bases between the two germline ends. The CDR3 sequence is CASSTLLYGGYTF. CDR3 DNA: TGTGCCAGCAGTACCCTCCTTTACGGGGGCTACACCTTC. Complete variable domain (other parts from reference TRBV2 and TRBJ1-2): EPEVTQTPSHQVTQMGQEVILRCVPISNHLYFYWYRQILGQKVEFLVSFYNNEISEKSEIFDDQFSVERPDGSNFTLKIRSTKLEDSAMYFCASSTLLYGGYTFGSGTRLTVV.

The rearrangement uses TRBV15 and TRBJ1-5; the D is unclear. The CDR3 runs to 17 residues. The germline CDR1 and CDR2 sequences are LNHNV and YYDKDF (reference sequence). Trimming pared 0 bases from V and 1 base from J, leaving 13 bases between. The CDR3 nucleotides read TGTGCCACCAGCAGAGACGCCGCGAGGCTGAGCAATCAGCCCCAGCATTTT. Translation: CATSRDAARLSNQPQHF.

The gene calls are TRBV18 and TRBJ1-1; D call uncertain. The ends were cut back, 1 base at V and 1 base at J, with 4 bases in the middle. This CDR3 has 13 residues. Germline values: CDR1 KGHSH, CDR2 LQKENI. The CDR3 region has the DNA TGTGCCAGCTCACCACACAAGAACACTGAAGCTTTCTTT. Translated, it gives CASSPHKNTEAFF. The complete variable domain, with remaining parts taken from reference TRBV18 and TRBJ1-1, reads NAGVMQNPRHLVRRRGQEARLRCSPMKGHSHVYWYRQLPEEGLKFMVYLQKENIIDESGMPKERFSAEFPKEGPSILRIQQVVRGDSAAYFCASSPHKNTEAFFGQGTRLTVV.

The rearrangement uses TRBV5-4 and TRBJ1-6; 9 bases align to TRBD1. Per the germline V gene, CDR1 is SGHNT and CDR2 is YYREEE (reference sequence). V was pared by 4 bases and J by 8 bases, with 10 bases of the junction left unmatched. The CDR3 is 16 amino acids. CDR3 DNA: TGTGCCAGCAGCGGGGCGACAGGGGGTAGAGATTCACCCCTCCACTTT. It is translated as CASSGATGGRDSPLHF.

The rearrangement links TRBV3-1 (or the pseudogene TRBV3-2) to TRBJ2-5, with 7 positions matching TRBD2. The CDR3 loop spans 14 amino acids. From germline, CDR1 is LGHDT and CDR2 YNNKEL (reference sequence). The trim removed 4 bases at V and 2 bases at J, leaving 4 bases unmatched. The DNA of the CDR3 is TGTGCCAGCAGCCTTAAGCGGGATCAAGAGACCCAGTACTTC. Its translation is CASSLKRDQETQYF.

V usage is TRBV4-1 and J usage is TRBJ2-2, with TRBD2 matching over 9 bases. Germline CDR1 is MGHRA and CDR2 is YSYEKL. This CDR3 is 17 amino acids long. The V segment lost 0 bases and the J segment 4 bases; nucleotides outside the gene matches: 6. The CDR3 region has the DNA TGCGCCAGCAGCCAAGAATTTGGAGCGGGAGGCACCGGGGAGCTGTTTTTT. Translated, it gives CASSQEFGAGGTGELFF.

This clone has more than one count but fewer than ten. The J gene is TRBJ1-4, the V gene TRBV28; D remains unclear. This CDR3 region has 13 residues. CDR1 and CDR2 (germline): MDHEN, SYDVKM. V lost 6 bases and J lost 4, with 9 bases in between. CDR3 sequence reads: CASRDSGNEKLFF. The CDR3 nucleotides are TGTGCCAGCAGGGACTCGGGTAATGAAAAACTGTTTTTT.

This clone has just one count. The chain couples TRBV10-3 to TRBJ2-3; unclear D gene. The V gene's germline CDR1 is ENHRY and CDR2 SYGVKD. The CDR3 length is 12 residues. Trimming removed 0 bases from V and 9 bases from J, with 7 bases in between. The CDR3 nucleotides are TGTGCCATCAGTGAGTCTCCTCGGACGCAGTATTTT. Amino acid sequence: CAISESPRTQYF.

Points on this clone: This CDR3 is also generated by other DNA sequences in the sample. The CDR3 is CASSLGLAVDTQYF. CDR3 nucleotides: TGCGCCAGCAGCCTGGGACTAGCGGTAGATACGCAGTATTTT. This sequence joins TRBV5-1 and TRBJ2-3; 11 bases fit TRBD2. The germline CDR1 and CDR2 sequences are SGHRS and YFSETQ. Trimming at V came to 4 bases and at J to 5 bases, leaving 3 bases not matched to a gene. There are 14 residues in the CDR3.

Written as DNA, the CDR3 is TGTGCCAGCAGTTTAGGATATGACAGCCAAGAGACCCAGTACTTC. This sequence encodes CASSLGYDSQETQYF. The chain links TRBV27 to TRBJ2-5, with D maybe TRBD1 (5 bases). The CDR3 totals 15 residues. The V end lost 2 bases, the J end lost 1 base, and 11 bases lay between the germline ends. CDR1 MNHEY and CDR2 SMNVEV come from the germline V gene (reference sequence).

The chain is built from TRBV25-1 and TRBJ2-2, with 8 bases matching TRBD1. CDR3 length equals 13 residues. V gave up 7 bases and J gave up 13 bases; unmatched junction bases: 11. Germline CDR1 and CDR2: MGHDK and SYGVNS. The CDR3 sequence is CASKGQVSAGLFF. The CDR3 bases are TGTGCCAGCAAGGGACAGGTCTCGGCGGGGCTGTTTTTT.

The chain has TRBV7-9 and TRBJ2-7; D might be TRBD2 (5 bases). This CDR3 comprises 14 residues. V lost 5 bases and J lost 3, with 14 bases in between. The germline gives CDR1 SEHNR, CDR2 FQNEAQ (reference sequence). The CDR3 DNA is TGTGCCAGCAGCCATGACGGGGTGCGCTACGAGCAGTACTTC. Protein sequence: CASSHDGVRYEQYF.

This chain uses TRBV4-1 with TRBJ1-6; maybe TRBD1 (5 bases). Trimming removed 0 bases from V and 9 bases from J, with 6 bases in between. The CDR3 contains 13 residues. Germline values: CDR1 MGHRA, CDR2 YSYEKL. The CDR3 reads CASSQDRVSPLHF. CDR3 coding DNA: TGCGCCAGCAGCCAAGACAGGGTTTCACCCCTCCACTTT.

The chain links TRBV27 to TRBJ2-3; 11 nucleotides match TRBD2. Unmatched junction bases numbered 10, after V lost 6 bases and J lost 5 bases. This CDR3 is 16 amino acids long. The germline V gene encodes CDR1 MNHEY and CDR2 SMNVEV (reference sequence). The CDR3 sequence is CASSPHSGRAGDTQYF. CDR3 nucleotides: TGTGCCAGCAGCCCGCATAGCGGGAGGGCCGGAGATACGCAGTATTTT.

The V gene is TRBV19, the J gene TRBJ2-7, with D tentatively TRBD2 (5 bases). CDR1 LNHDA and CDR2 SQIVND come from the germline V gene (reference sequence). Trimming took 3 bases from V and 2 from J, leaving 11 bases between them. This CDR3 comprises 14 residues. The DNA of the CDR3 is TGTGCCAGTAGTATCCAAGCGGATACCTACGAGCAGTACTTC. It encodes CASSIQADTYEQYF.